The TCR beta chain under discussion was sequenced for a study of cytomegalovirus exposure and HLA in healthy donors. Notes on the study in general: In vitro, a few CMV-associated chains proved specific for CMV antigens. In most subjects, TCR beta sequences reportedly gave accurate predictions of HLA-A and HLA-B alleles. There was a cluster of highly shared sequence variants that was likely a sequencing artifact.

The PCR used 60 Vbeta and 13 Jbeta primers. The repertoire was sequenced with immunoSEQ multiplex PCR; TCRdb's copy has only in-frame clones and lacks some. The sample consists of some 150,000 clones, roughly 76% of them appearing once. Germline lookup yields CDR1 MNHEY and CDR2 SVGAGI. This CDR3 comprises 16 residues. V lost 4 bases to trimming and J lost 9 bases, with 22 bases between them. A remark on this clone: The antigen is not known.

The receptor was isolated from a woman aged 18-29 years in good health and CMV-seropositive. Sample: PBMCs. The J gene is TRBJ1-3, the V gene TRBV6-5, with a weak D call TRBD1 (6 bases). The CDR3 region has the DNA TGTGCCAGCAGTTCCAACCCCGACAGGTTCGGAGGCACCATATATTTT. Encoded protein: CASSSNPDRFGGTIYF.